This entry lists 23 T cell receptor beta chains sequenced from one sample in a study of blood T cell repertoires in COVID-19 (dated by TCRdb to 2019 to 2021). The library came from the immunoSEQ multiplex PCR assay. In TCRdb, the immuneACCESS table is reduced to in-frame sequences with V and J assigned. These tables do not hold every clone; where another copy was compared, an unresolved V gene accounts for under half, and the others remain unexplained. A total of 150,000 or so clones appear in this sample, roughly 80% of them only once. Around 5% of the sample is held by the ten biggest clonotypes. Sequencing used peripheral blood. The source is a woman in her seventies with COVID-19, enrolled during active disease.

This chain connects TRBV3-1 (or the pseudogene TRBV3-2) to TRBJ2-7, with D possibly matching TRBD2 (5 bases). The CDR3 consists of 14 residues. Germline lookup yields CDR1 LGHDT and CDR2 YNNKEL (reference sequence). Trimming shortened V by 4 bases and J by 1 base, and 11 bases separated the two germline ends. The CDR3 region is CASSLGRGSYEQYF. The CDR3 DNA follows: TGTGCCAGCAGCCTCGGGCGAGGGTCCTACGAGCAGTACTTC.

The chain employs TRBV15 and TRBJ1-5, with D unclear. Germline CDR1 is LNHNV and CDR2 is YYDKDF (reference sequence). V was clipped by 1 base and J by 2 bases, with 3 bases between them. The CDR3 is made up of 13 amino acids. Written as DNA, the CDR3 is TGTGCCACCAGCAGAGGCGGCAATCAGCCCCAGCATTTT. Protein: CATSRGGNQPQHF.

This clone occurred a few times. The CDR3 DNA reads as TGCGCCAGCAGCCAAGATCATTTGGGGGGTTTGAACACTGAAGCTTTCTTT. It yields the protein CASSQDHLGGLNTEAFF. This chain connects TRBV4-3 to TRBJ1-1; possible D gene TRBD1, 5 bases. This CDR3 is 17 amino acids long. V gave up 0 bases and J gave up 0 bases, with 14 bases separating them. CDR1 and CDR2 from the germline V gene are LGHNA and YSLEER.

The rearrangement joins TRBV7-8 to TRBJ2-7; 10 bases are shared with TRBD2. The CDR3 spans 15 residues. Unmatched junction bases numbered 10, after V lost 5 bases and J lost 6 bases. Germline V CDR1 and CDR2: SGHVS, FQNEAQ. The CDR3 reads CASSPPSGGEREQYF. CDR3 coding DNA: TGTGCCAGCAGCCCCCCTAGCGGGGGAGAGCGCGAGCAGTACTTC. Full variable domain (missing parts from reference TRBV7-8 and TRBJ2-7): GAGVSQSPRYKVAKRGQDVALRCDPISGHVSLFWYQQALGQGPEFLTYFQNEAQLDKSGLPSDRFFAERPEGSVSTLKIQRTQQEDSAVYLCASSPPSGGEREQYFGPGTRLTVT.

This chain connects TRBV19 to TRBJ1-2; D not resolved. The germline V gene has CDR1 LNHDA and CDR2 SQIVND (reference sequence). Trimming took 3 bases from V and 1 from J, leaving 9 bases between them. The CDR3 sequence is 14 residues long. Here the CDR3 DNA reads TGTGCCAGTAGTATGGGCAGTCTTAACTATGGCTACACCTTC. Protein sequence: CASSMGSLNYGYTF.

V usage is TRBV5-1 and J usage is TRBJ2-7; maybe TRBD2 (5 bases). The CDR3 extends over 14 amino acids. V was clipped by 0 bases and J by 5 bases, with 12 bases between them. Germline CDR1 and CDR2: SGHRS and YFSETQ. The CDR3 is CASSLASGPNEQYF. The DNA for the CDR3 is TGCGCCAGCAGCTTGGCCAGCGGCCCCAACGAGCAGTACTTC. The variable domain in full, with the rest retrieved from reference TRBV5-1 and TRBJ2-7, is KAGVTQTPRYLIKTRGQQVTLSCSPISGHRSVSWYQQTPGQGLQFLFEYFSETQRNKGNFPGRFSGRQFSNSRSEMNVSTLELGDSALYLCASSLASGPNEQYFGPGTRLTVT.

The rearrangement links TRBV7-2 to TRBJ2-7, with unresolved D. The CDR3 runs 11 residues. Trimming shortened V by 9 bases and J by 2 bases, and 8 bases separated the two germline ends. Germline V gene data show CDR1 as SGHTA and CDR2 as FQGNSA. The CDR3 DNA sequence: TGTGCCAGACAGATCCCCTACGAGCAGTACTTC. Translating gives CARQIPYEQYF.

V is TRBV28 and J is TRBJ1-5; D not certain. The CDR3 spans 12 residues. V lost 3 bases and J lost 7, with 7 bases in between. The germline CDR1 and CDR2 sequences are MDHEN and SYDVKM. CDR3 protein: CASSLLSQPQHF. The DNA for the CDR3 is TGTGCCAGCAGTTTGTTGAGCCAGCCCCAGCATTTT.

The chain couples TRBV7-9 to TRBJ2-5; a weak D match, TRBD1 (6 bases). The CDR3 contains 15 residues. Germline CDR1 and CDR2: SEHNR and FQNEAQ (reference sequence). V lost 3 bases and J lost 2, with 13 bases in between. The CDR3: CASSFYRDKQETQYF. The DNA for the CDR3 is TGTGCCAGCAGCTTTTACCGGGACAAGCAAGAGACCCAGTACTTC. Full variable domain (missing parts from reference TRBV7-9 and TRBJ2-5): DTGVSQNPRHKITKRGQNVTFRCDPISEHNRLYWYRQTLGQGPEFLTYFQNEAQLEKSRLLSDRFSAERPKGSFSTLEIQRTEQGDSAMYLCASSFYRDKQETQYFGPGTRLLVL.

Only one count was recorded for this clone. DNA for the CDR3: TGTGCCAGCAGCAATGACAGGGTGGGTGGCTACACCTTC. Translation gives CASSNDRVGGYTF. The chain couples TRBV7-2 to TRBJ1-2; 7 nucleotides agree with TRBD1. With V trimmed by 5 bases and J by 7 bases, 7 bases remained unmatched. Germline V lookup: CDR1 SGHTA, CDR2 FQGNSA. This CDR3 has 13 amino acids.

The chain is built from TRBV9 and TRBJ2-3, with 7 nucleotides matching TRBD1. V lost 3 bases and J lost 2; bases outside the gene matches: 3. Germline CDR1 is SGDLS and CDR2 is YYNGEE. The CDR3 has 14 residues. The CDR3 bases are TGTGCCAGCAGCGCCGGGACAGCCACAGATACGCAGTATTTT. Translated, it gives CASSAGTATDTQYF. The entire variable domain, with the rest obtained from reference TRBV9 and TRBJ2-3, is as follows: DSGVTQTPKHLITATGQRVTLRCSPRSGDLSVYWYQQSLDQGLQFLIQYYNGEERAKGNILERFSAQQFPDLHSELNLSSLELGDSALYFCASSAGTATDTQYFGPGTRLTVL.

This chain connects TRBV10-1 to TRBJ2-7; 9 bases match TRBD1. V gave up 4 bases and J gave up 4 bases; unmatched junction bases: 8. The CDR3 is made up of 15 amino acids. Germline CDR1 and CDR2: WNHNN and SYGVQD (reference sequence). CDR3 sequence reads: CASSGGDRAGYEQYF. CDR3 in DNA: TGCGCCAGCAGTGGGGGGGACAGGGCTGGATACGAGCAGTACTTC.

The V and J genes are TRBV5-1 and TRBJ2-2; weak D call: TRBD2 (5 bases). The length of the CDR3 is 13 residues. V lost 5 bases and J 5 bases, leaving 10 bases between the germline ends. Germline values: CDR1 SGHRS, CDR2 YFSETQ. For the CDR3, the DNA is TGCGCCAGCAGGGCCCCGGGGACCGGGGAGCTGTTTTTT. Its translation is CASRAPGTGELFF.

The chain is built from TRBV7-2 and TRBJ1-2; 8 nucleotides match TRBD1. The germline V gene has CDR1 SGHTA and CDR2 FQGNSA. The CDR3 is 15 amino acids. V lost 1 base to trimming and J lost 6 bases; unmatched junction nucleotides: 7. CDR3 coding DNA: TGTGCCAGCAGCTTAGGCGCCCGACAGGGGAATGGCTACACCTTC. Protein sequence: CASSLGARQGNGYTF.

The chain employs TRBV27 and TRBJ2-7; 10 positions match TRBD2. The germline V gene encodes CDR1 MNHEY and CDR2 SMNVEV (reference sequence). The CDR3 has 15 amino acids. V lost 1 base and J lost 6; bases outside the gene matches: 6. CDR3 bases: TGTGCCAGCAGTTTATTGGCTAGCGGGGGAATCGAGCAGTACTTC. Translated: CASSLLASGGIEQYF.

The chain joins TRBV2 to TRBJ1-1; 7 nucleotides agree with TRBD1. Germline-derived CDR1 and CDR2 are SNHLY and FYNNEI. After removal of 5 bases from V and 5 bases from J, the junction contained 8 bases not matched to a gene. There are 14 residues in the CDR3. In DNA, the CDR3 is TGTGCCAGCAGTAACGACAGGGTCGGGACTGAAGCTTTCTTT. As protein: CASSNDRVGTEAFF. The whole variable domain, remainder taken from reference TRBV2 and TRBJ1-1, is EPEVTQTPSHQVTQMGQEVILRCVPISNHLYFYWYRQILGQKVEFLVSFYNNEISEKSEIFDDQFSVERPDGSNFTLKIRSTKLEDSAMYFCASSNDRVGTEAFFGQGTRLTVV.

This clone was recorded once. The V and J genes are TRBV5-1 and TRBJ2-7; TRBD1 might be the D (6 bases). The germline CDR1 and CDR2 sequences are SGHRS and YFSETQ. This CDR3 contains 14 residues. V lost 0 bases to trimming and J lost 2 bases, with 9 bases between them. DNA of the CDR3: TGCGCCAGCAGCTTGGGACAGGAACCCTACGAGCAGTACTTC. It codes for CASSLGQEPYEQYF.

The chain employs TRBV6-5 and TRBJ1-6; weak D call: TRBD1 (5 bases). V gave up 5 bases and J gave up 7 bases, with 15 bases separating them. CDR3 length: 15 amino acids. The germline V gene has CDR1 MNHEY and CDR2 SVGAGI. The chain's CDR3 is CASSQGRTTNSPLHF. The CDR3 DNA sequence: TGTGCCAGCAGTCAGGGCCGAACTACAAATTCACCCCTCCACTTT.

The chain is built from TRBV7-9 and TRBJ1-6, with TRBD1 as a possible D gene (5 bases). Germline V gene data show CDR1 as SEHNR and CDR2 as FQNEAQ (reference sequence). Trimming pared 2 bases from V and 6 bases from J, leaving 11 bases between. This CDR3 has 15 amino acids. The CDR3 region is CASSLRGDRNSPLHF. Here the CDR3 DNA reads TGTGCCAGCAGCTTAAGGGGTGATCGTAATTCACCCCTCCACTTT.

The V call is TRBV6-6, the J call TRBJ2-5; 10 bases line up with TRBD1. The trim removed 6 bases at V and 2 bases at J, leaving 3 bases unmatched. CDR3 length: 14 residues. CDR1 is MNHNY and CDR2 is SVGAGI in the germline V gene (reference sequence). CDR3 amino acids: CASRRQGAQETQYF. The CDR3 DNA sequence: TGTGCCAGCAGAAGACAGGGGGCGCAAGAGACCCAGTACTTC.

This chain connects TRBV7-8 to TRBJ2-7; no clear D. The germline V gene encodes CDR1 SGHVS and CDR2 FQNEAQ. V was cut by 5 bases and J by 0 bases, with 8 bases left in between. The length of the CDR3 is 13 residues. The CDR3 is CASSRPPSYEQYF. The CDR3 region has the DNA TGTGCCAGCAGCCGCCCTCCCTCCTACGAGCAGTACTTC.

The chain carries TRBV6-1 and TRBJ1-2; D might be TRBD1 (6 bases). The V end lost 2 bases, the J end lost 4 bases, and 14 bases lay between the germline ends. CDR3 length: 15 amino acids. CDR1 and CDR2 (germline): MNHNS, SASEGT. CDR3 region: CASSEPQGMSYGYTF. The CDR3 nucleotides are TGTGCCAGCAGTGAACCCCAGGGGATGAGCTATGGCTACACCTTC.

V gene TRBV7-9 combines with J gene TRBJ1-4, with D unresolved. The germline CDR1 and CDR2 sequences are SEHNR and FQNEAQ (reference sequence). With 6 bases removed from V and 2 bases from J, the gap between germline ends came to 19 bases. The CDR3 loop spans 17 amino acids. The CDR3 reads CASSPRAGRRTNEKLFF. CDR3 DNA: TGTGCCAGCAGTCCGAGGGCAGGCCGACGTACTAATGAAAAACTGTTTTTT.